Below, 9 T cell receptor beta chains from the same sample are listed, as sequenced in a study of T-cell reconstitution after alpha-beta-depleted transplantation in children. Unique molecular identifiers were incorporated during preparation of the TCRbeta library. TCRdb reprocessed the PCR reads with MiXCR, giving one entry per CDR3 protein. The table records 780,000 or so distinct CDR3 sequences, 16% of them present only once. The sequencing here drew on PBMCs, mostly from graft donor cells, taken 360 days after TCRalphabeta/CD19-depleted stem cell transplant. Receptors originate from a male patient younger than 18 who had a stem cell transplant for acute lymphoblastic leukemia, so the T cells may come from the graft donor.

This clonotype was detected only a few times. The genes are TRBV5-5 and TRBJ1-2; D remains ambiguous. This CDR3 spans 12 amino acids. Germline lookup yields CDR1 SGHKS and CDR2 YYEKEE (reference sequence). The germline V and J ends were trimmed by 2 bases and 6 bases, with 8 bases remaining between them. CDR3 residues: CASSLTKDGYTF. Written as DNA, the CDR3 is TGTGCCAGCAGCTTAACAAAAGATGGCTACACCTTC.

By share, this clonotype ranks as large. This chain uses TRBV7-2 with TRBJ2-2; TRBD1 matches 8 bases. The CDR3 totals 15 residues. Germline CDR1 reads SGHTA; CDR2 reads FQGNSA. J gave up 4 bases and V 5 bases, and 6 bases lay outside the gene matches. DNA of the CDR3: TGTGCCAGCAGCACCGGGACAGGCATCACCGGGGAGCTGTTTTTT. Protein product: CASSTGTGITGELFF.

The rearrangement joins TRBV15 to TRBJ1-2, with D unresolved. V shed 0 bases and J shed 7 bases, with 9 bases lying between them. The germline V gene encodes CDR1 LNHNV and CDR2 YYDKDF (reference sequence). The CDR3 covers 13 residues. DNA of the CDR3: TGTGCCACCAGCAGAGATAAAGTTGGTGGCTACACCTTC. Amino acids: CATSRDKVGGYTF. Looking up the rest from reference TRBV15 and TRBJ1-2 gives the full variable domain: DAMVIQNPRYQVTQFGKPVTLSCSQTLNHNVMYWYQQKSSQAPKLLFHYYDKDFNNEADTPDNFQSRRPNTSFCFLDIRSPGLGDTAMYLCATSRDKVGGYTFGSGTRLTVV.

This clonotype was seen at least ten times. This sequence joins TRBV29-1 and TRBJ2-1, with D perhaps TRBD2 (7 bases). The germline V gene encodes CDR1 SQVTM and CDR2 ANQGSEA. The V and J ends lost 6 bases and 9 bases respectively, with 9 bases between them. The CDR3 sequence is 10 residues long. CDR3 sequence: CSVGGGEQFF. The CDR3 nucleotides are TGCAGCGTGGGAGGGGGTGAGCAGTTCTTC.

CDR3 sequence (DNA): TGTGCCAGCAAGGCGGGAGGTTCGGACACCGGGGAGCTGTTTTTT. Its translation is CASKAGGSDTGELFF. The chain recombines TRBV12-3 or TRBV12-4 with TRBJ2-2; 8 nucleotides align to TRBD2. The CDR3 covers 15 residues. V lost 7 bases and J lost 3; bases outside the gene matches: 7.

The CDR3 protein is CACTSQTANNEQFF. The CDR3 coding sequence is TGCGCTTGTACGTCACAAACCGCCAACAATGAGCAGTTCTTC. The chain has TRBV5-1 and TRBJ2-1; D gene uncertain. CDR1 and CDR2 (germline): SGHRS, YFSETQ. CDR3 size: 14 residues.

This clonotype was found a few times. CDR3 sequence reads: CASSSWRGLYF. The CDR3 bases are TGTGCCAGCAGCTCCTGGAGGGGGCTGTACTTC. J is TRBJ2-7 and V is TRBV27; TRBD1 might be the D (7 bases). Trimming removed 6 bases at V and 12 bases at J, with 15 bases between. The germline CDR1 and CDR2 sequences are MNHEY and SMNVEV (reference sequence). The length of the CDR3 is 11 residues.

This clonotype has a handful of counts. The chain links TRBV27 to TRBJ1-2; perhaps TRBD1 as D (5 bases). The CDR3 extends over 11 amino acids. The germline gives CDR1 MNHEY, CDR2 SMNVEV (reference sequence). V lost 4 bases, J lost 6 bases, and 6 bases lay in between. CDR3 region: CASSSGHGYTF. As DNA, the CDR3 is TGTGCCAGCAGTTCAGGGCATGGCTACACCTTC.

The chain employs TRBV5-1 and TRBJ2-1; 10 bases are shared with TRBD2. There are 17 residues in the CDR3. V gave up 0 bases and J gave up 7 bases; unmatched junction bases: 10. Germline CDR1 reads SGHRS; CDR2 reads YFSETQ. CDR3 loop: CASSLGGTSVGRNEQFF. The DNA of the CDR3 is TGCGCCAGCAGCTTGGGGGGGACTAGCGTGGGGCGGAATGAGCAGTTCTTC.